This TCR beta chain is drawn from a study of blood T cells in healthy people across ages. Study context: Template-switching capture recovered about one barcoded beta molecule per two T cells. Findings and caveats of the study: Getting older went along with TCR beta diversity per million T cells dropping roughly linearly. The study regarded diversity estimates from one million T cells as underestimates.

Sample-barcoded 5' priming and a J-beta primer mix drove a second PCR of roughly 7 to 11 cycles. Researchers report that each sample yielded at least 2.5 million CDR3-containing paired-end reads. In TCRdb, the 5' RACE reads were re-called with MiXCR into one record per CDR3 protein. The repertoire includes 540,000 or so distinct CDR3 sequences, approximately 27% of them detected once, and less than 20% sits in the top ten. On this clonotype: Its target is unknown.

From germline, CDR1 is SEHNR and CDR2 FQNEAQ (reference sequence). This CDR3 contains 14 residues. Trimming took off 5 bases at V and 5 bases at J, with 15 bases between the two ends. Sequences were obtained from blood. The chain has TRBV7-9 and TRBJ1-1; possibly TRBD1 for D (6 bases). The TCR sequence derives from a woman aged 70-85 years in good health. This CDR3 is CASSPRGQGTEAFF. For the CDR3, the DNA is TGTGCCAGCAGCCCCCGAGGCCAGGGGACTGAAGCTTTCTTT. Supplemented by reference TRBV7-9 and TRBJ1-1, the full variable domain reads DTGVSQNPRHKITKRGQNVTFRCDPISEHNRLYWYRQTLGQGPEFLTYFQNEAQLEKSRLLSDRFSAERPKGSFSTLEIQRTEQGDSAMYLCASSPRGQGTEAFFGQGTRLTVV.